The 8 T cell receptor beta chains listed next were all sequenced from one sample in a study of long-term antiretroviral therapy in people with HIV. Running of the v3.0 immunoSEQ assay took place at survey level. Repertoires were generated with immunoSEQ multiplex PCR, while TCRdb's copy carries only in-frame clones and drops some. The sample includes approximately 30,000 clones, 75% to 85% of them seen just once. Sequenced here: unsorted PBMCs, sampled 1.9 years after starting antiretroviral therapy. The receptors derive from a man aged 18 to 29 with HIV.

The chain links TRBV27 to TRBJ1-4; 11 positions match TRBD1. CDR1 and CDR2 (germline): MNHEY, SMNVEV (reference sequence). The CDR3 contains 15 residues. Trimming took 4 bases from V and 7 from J; bases not matched to a gene: 5. The CDR3 DNA reads as TGTGCCAGCAGTTCCTGGACAGGGGGCTTTGAAAAACTGTTTTTT. Its protein is CASSSWTGGFEKLFF.

The rearrangement links TRBV10-1 to TRBJ1-1; D may be TRBD1 (5 bases). CDR1 is WNHNN, CDR2 SYGVQD, per germline (reference sequence). Between the trimmed V and J ends, which lost 8 bases and 0 bases, there was a span of 10 bases. CDR3 length: 13 amino acids. The DNA for the CDR3 is TGCGCCAGCCAAGGGGATATGAACACTGAAGCTTTCTTT. This codes for CASQGDMNTEAFF.

The chain has TRBV6-5 and TRBJ2-3; maybe TRBD2 (6 bases). CDR3 length equals 15 residues. Germline V gene data show CDR1 as MNHEY and CDR2 as SVGAGI. Deletions cut 0 bases from V and 2 bases from J, with 9 bases between. The CDR3 nucleotides read TGTGCCAGCAGTTACTCGGGCGGGATCACAGATACGCAGTATTTT. Translated, it gives CASSYSGGITDTQYF.

The CDR3 protein is CASSLMVNQPQHF. The CDR3 region has the DNA TGTGCCAGCAGCTTAATGGTAAATCAGCCCCAGCATTTT. The chain carries TRBV11-2 and TRBJ1-5, with no clear D. V gave up 2 bases and J gave up 4 bases, with 6 bases separating them. This CDR3 comprises 13 residues. The V gene's germline CDR1 is SGHAT and CDR2 FQNNGV.

The gene calls are TRBV4-2 and TRBJ1-5, with unresolved D. Trimming cost V 0 bases and J 7 bases, with 7 bases left between them. Germline V gives CDR1 LGHNA, CDR2 YNFKEQ. The CDR3 loop spans 13 amino acids. DNA of the CDR3: TGTGCCAGCAGCCAAGATTATGCCCAGCCCCAGCATTTT. This encodes CASSQDYAQPQHF.

The chain is built from TRBV6-5 and TRBJ1-2; D is perhaps TRBD1 (6 bases). The germline V gene encodes CDR1 MNHEY and CDR2 SVGAGI. The CDR3 contains 15 residues. Trimming left V 0 bases short and J 7 bases short, with 15 bases between. CDR3 residues: CASSYSKIGGFGYTF. CDR3 nucleotide sequence: TGTGCCAGCAGTTACTCGAAAATTGGGGGCTTTGGCTACACCTTC.

The V gene is TRBV19, the J gene TRBJ2-6; D uncertain. V dropped 1 base and J dropped 4 bases, with 14 bases sitting between them. This CDR3 has 17 amino acids. The germline CDR1 and CDR2 sequences are LNHDA and SQIVND (reference sequence). The CDR3 loop reads CASSIAAGISGANVLTF. The CDR3 DNA reads TGTGCCAGTAGTATAGCGGCAGGCATCTCCGGGGCCAACGTCCTGACTTTC.

This clone was seen only a few times. The rearrangement links TRBV7-8 to TRBJ1-6, with D perhaps TRBD1 (6 bases). The CDR3 has 16 residues. The germline V gene encodes CDR1 SGHVS and CDR2 FQNEAQ. Trimming took off 4 bases at V and 9 bases at J, with 19 bases between the two ends. The CDR3 nucleotides are TGTGCCAGCAGCTCGCGGAACAGGGACGGCGGTTCACCCCTCCACTTT. It codes for CASSSRNRDGGSPLHF.